This TCR beta chain emerged from a study of OX40 agonist ivuxolimab in advanced cancers. Germline values: CDR1 SQVTM, CDR2 ANQGSEA. This CDR3 has 14 amino acids. V was clipped by 6 bases and J by 3 bases; unmatched bases: 6. Sequencing was performed with immunoSEQ multiplex PCR; in TCRdb, only in-frame clones are kept and a portion is missing. Among 72,000 or so clones, 75% to 90% were seen once, and the ten largest hold 10% to 12%. V gene TRBV29-1 combines with J gene TRBJ2-1; 9 bases are a match to TRBD1. Sequenced material: CD4+ or CD8+ T cells sorted from blood, taken in a trial of the OX40 agonist ivuxolimab. The TCR sequence derives from an adult with an advanced solid tumor such as melanoma, head and neck, liver or kidney cancer. CDR3 sequence (DNA): TGCAGCGTGGGACAGGGTTGGGGCTACAATGAGCAGTTCTTC. Translation: CSVGQGWGYNEQFF.